This entry concerns a single TCR beta chain. The data originate from a study of shared clonotypes between healthy human individuals. V lost 4 bases to trimming and J lost 1 base, with 8 bases between them. CDR3 length equals 13 residues. Germline CDR1 reads SQVTM; CDR2 reads ANQGSEA. The assay used deep level. The protocol was immunoSEQ multiplex PCR, while the TCRdb copy is restricted to in-frame clones and leaves out a portion. Of a few million clones in the sample, 85% to 95% are singletons; the top ten hold about 0.37%. This chain links TRBV29-1 with TRBJ1-5; D uncertain. The sequenced sample consisted of naive CD4+ T cells from PBMCs. Subset meaning: CD45RA+ positively selected. This sequence originates from a man in his late teens or twenties in good health. Some clones in this sample may be carry-over from other donors' samples. CDR3 protein: CSVVEGSNQPQHF. The CDR3 DNA reads TGCAGCGTTGTTGAAGGGAGCAATCAGCCCCAGCATTTT.